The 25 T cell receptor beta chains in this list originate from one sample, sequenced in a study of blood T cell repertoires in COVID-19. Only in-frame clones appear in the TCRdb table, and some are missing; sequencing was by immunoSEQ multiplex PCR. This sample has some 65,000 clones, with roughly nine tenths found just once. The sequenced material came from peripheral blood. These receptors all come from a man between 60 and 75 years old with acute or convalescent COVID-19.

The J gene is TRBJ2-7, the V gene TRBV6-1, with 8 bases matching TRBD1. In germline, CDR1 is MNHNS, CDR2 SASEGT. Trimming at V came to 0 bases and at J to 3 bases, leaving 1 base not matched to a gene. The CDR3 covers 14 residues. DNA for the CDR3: TGTGCCAGCAGTGAAGCCACAGGGGGCTACGAGCAGTACTTC. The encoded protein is CASSEATGGYEQYF.

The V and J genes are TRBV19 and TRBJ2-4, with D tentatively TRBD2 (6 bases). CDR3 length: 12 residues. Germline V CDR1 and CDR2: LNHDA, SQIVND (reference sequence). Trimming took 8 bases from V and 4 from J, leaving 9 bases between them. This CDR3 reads CASSREKNIQYF. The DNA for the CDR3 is TGTGCCAGTTCCCGGGAGAAAAACATTCAGTACTTC.

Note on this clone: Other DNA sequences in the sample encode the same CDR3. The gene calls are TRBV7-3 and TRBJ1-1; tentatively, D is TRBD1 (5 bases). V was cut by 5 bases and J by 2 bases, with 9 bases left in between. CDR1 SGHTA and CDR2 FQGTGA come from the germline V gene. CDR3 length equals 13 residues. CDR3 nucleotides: TGTGCCAGCAGCCTCGACAGAAACACTGAAGCTTTCTTT. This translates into CASSLDRNTEAFF.

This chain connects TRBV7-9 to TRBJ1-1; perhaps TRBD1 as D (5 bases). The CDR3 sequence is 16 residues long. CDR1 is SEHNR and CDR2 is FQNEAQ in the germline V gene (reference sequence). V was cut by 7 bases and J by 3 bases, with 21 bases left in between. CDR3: CASNRWATGGYTEAFF. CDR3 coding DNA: TGTGCCAGCAACCGGTGGGCCACCGGGGGGTACACTGAAGCTTTCTTT.

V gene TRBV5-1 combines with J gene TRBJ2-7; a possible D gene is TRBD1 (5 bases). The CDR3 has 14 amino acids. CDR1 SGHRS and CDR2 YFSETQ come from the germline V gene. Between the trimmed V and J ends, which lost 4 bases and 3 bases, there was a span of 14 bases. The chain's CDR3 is CASSPRTSSYEQYF. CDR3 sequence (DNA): TGCGCCAGCAGCCCCCGGACAAGTAGCTACGAGCAGTACTTC.

The CDR3: CASRGQSYEQYF. CDR3 coding DNA: TGTGCCAGCAGAGGACAGTCCTACGAGCAGTACTTC. This chain links TRBV2 with TRBJ2-7, with a possible D match to TRBD1 (6 bases). This CDR3 spans 12 amino acids. In germline, CDR1 is SNHLY, CDR2 FYNNEI. The V gene lost 6 bases and the J gene lost 1 base, with 7 bases spanning the gap.

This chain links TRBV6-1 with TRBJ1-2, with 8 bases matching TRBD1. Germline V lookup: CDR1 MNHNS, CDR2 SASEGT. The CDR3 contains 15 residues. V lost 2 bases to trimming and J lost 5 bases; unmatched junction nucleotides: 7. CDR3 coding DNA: TGTGCCAGCAGTGAACCCGGACAGGGTTTTTATGGCTACACCTTC. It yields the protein CASSEPGQGFYGYTF.

The CDR3 DNA sequence: TGTGCCAGCAGCGAACAGGGGCGAAGTACTAATGAAAAACTGTTTTTT. Translated: CASSEQGRSTNEKLFF. The rearrangement uses TRBV28 and TRBJ1-4, with TRBD1 identical over 7 bases. CDR1 MDHEN and CDR2 SYDVKM come from the germline V gene. The CDR3 covers 16 residues. V lost 6 bases to trimming and J lost 2 bases; unmatched junction nucleotides: 9.

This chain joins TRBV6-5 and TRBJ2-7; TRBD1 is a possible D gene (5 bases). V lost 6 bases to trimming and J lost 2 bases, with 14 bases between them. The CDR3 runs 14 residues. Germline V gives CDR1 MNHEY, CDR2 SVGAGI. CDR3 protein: CASRDPGWTYEQYF. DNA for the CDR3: TGTGCCAGCAGGGATCCAGGGTGGACCTACGAGCAGTACTTC.

The CDR3 nucleotides are TGCGCCAGCAGCCGCACAGGGGAGAGTCGCGAGCAGTACTTC. This codes for CASSRTGESREQYF. The chain carries TRBV5-1 and TRBJ2-7; 7 bases map to TRBD1. The CDR3 consists of 14 residues. Germline CDR1 reads SGHRS; CDR2 reads YFSETQ. Unmatched junction bases numbered 10, after V lost 4 bases and J lost 6 bases.

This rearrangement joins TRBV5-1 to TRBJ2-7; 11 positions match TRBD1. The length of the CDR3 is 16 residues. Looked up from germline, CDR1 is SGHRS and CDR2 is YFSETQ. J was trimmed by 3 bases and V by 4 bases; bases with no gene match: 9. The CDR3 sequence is CASSRRLGTGGYEQYF. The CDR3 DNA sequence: TGCGCCAGCAGCCGCCGTTTGGGGACAGGGGGCTACGAGCAGTACTTC.

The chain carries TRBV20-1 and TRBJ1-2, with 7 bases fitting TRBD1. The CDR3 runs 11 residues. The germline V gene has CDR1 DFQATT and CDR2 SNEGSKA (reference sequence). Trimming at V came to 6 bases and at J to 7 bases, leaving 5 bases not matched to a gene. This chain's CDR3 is CSAHTGVGYTF. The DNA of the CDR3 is TGCAGTGCCCATACAGGGGTTGGCTACACCTTC.

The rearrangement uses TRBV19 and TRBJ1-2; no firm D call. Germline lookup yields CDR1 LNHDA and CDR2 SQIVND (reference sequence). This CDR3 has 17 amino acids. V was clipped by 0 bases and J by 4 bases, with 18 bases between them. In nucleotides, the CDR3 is TGTGCCAGTAGTATAGATGATCCGGCGGCGCTATTCTATGGCTACACCTTC. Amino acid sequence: CASSIDDPAALFYGYTF. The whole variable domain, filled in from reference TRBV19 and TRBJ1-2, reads DGGITQSPKYLFRKEGQNVTLSCEQNLNHDAMYWYRQDPGQGLRLIYYSQIVNDFQKGDIAEGYSVSREKKESFPLTVTSAQKNPTAFYLCASSIDDPAALFYGYTFGSGTRLTVV.

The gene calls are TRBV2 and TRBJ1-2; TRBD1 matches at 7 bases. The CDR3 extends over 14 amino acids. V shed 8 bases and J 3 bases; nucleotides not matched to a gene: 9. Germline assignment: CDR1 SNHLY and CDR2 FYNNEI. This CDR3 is CASGNLQGYYGYTF. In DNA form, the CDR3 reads TGTGCCAGCGGAAACCTACAGGGGTACTATGGCTACACCTTC.

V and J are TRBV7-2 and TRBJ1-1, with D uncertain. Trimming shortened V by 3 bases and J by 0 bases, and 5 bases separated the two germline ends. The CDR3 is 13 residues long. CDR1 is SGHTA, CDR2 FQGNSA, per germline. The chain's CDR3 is CASSFSVNTEAFF. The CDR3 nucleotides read TGTGCCAGCAGCTTCTCAGTGAACACTGAAGCTTTCTTT. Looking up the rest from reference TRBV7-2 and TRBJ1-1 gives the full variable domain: GAGVSQSPSNKVTEKGKDVELRCDPISGHTALYWYRQSLGQGLEFLIYFQGNSAPDKSGLPSDRFSAERTGGSVSTLTIQRTQQEDSAVYLCASSFSVNTEAFFGQGTRLTVV.

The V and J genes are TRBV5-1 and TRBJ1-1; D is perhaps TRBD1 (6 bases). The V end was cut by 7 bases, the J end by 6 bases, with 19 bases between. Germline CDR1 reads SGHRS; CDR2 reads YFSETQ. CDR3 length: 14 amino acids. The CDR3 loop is CASEPTGGAAEAFF. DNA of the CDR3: TGCGCCAGCGAACCCACGGGGGGCGCCGCTGAAGCTTTCTTT.

The CDR3, as DNA: TGTGCCAGCAGCTTATCACTCTCGGGGTCTGAAGCTTTCTTT. Amino acid sequence: CASSLSLSGSEAFF. V is TRBV11-2 and J is TRBJ1-1; D uncertain. V was trimmed by 2 bases and J by 6 bases, leaving 13 bases between them. The CDR3 has 14 residues. Germline CDR1 reads SGHAT; CDR2 reads FQNNGV.

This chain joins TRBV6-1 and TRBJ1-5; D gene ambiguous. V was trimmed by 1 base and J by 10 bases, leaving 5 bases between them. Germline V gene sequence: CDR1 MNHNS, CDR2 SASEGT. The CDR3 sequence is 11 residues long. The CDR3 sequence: CASSEEIPQHF. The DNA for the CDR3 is TGTGCCAGCAGTGAAGAAATACCCCAGCATTTT.

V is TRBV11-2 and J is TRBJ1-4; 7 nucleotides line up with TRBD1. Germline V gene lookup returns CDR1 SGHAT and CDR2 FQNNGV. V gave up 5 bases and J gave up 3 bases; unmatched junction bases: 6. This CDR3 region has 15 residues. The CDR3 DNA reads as TGTGCCAGCAGCCCCCGGACAGGCGCTAATGAAAAACTGTTTTTT. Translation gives CASSPRTGANEKLFF. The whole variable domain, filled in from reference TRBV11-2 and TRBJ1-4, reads EAGVAQSPRYKIIEKRQSVAFWCNPISGHATLYWYQQILGQGPKLLIQFQNNGVVDDSQLPKDRFSAERLKGVDSTLKIQPAKLEDSAVYLCASSPRTGANEKLFFGSGTQLSVL.

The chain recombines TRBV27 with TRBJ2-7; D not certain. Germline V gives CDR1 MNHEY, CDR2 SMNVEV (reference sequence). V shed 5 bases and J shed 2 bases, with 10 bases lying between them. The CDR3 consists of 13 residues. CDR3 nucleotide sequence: TGTGCCAGCAGTCCCAGGTGGGCCTACGAGCAGTACTTC. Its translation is CASSPRWAYEQYF.

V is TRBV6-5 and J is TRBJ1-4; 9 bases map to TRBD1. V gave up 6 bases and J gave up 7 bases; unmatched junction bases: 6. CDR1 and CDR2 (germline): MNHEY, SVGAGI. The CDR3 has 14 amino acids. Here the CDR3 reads CASSNRGQAEKLFF. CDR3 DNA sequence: TGTGCCAGCAGCAACAGGGGGCAGGCTGAAAAACTGTTTTTT.

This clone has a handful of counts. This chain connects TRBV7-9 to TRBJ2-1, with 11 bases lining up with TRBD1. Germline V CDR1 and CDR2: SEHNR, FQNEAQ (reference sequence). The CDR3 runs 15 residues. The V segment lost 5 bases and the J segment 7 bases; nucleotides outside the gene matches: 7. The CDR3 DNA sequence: TGTGCCAGCAGCCTCCGGGACAGGGGGACGAATGAGCAGTTCTTC. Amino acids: CASSLRDRGTNEQFF.

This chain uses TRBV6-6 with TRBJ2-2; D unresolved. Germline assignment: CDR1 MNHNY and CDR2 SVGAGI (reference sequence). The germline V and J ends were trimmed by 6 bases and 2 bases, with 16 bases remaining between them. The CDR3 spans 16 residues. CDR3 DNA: TGTGCCAGCAGCCAACTCGGGTTAGATAACACCGGGGAGCTGTTTTTT. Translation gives CASSQLGLDNTGELFF.

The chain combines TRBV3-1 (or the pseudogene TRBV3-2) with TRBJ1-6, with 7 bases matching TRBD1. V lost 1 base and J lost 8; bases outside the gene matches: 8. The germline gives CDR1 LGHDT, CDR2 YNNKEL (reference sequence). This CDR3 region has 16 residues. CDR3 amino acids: CASSQGRGRGDSPLHF. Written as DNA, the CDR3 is TGTGCCAGCAGCCAAGGAAGAGGCAGGGGGGATTCACCCCTCCACTTT.

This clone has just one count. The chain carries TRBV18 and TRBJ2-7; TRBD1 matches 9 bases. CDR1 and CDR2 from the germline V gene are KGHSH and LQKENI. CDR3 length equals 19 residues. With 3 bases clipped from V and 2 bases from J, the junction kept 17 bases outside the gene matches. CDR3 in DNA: TGTGCCAGCTCACCCCTATCGGACAGGGGCCCTTTGCGGACCTACGAGCAGTACTTC. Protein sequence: CASSPLSDRGPLRTYEQYF.